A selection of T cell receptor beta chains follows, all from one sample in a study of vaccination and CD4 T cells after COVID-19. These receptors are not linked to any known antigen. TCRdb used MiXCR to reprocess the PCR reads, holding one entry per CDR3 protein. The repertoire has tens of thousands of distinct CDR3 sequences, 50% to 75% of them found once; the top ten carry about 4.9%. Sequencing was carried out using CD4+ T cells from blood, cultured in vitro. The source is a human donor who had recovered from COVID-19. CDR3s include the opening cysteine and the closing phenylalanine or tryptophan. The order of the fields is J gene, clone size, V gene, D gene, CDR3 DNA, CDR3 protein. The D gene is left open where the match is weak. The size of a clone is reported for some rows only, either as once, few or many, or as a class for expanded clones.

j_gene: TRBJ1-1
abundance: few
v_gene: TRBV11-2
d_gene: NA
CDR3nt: TGTGCCAGCAGCTTCGCCTTGGCGAGGAACACTGAAGCTTTCTTT
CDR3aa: CASSFALARNTEAFF

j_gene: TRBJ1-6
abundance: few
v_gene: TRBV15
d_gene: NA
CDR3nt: TGTGCCACCAGCAGAGATGCAGATAATTCACCCCTCCACTTT
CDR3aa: CATSRDADNSPLHF

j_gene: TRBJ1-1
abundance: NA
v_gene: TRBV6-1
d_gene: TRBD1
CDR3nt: TGTGCCAGCAGAAATCCTTACAGGGGGCTCTCGAACACTGAAGCTTTCTTT
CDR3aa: CASRNPYRGLSNTEAFF

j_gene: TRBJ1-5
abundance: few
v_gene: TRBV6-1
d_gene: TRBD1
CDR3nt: TGTGCCAGCAGTGACTCATCGAGGGGGCTTAGCAATCAGCCCCAGCATTTT
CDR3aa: CASSDSSRGLSNQPQHF

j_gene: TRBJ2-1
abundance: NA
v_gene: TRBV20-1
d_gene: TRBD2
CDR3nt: TGCAGTGCTATTGGGACTAGCGGATTAAATGAGCAGTTCTTC
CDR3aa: CSAIGTSGLNEQFF

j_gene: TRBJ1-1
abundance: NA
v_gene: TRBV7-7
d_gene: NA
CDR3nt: TGTGCTAGCGGCCCGGGGAGGAGCTCTATGAACACTGAAGCTTTCTTT
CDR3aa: CASGPGRSSMNTEAFF

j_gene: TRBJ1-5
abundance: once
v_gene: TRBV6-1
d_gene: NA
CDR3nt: TGTGCCGTGGGGCTTAATCAGCCCCAGCATTTT
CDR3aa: CAVGLNQPQHF

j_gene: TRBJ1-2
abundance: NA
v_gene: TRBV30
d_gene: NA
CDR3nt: TGTGCCTGGAGTGTACGAGTCGGGGGGCTCTGGGGCTACACCTTC
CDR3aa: CAWSVRVGGLWGYTF

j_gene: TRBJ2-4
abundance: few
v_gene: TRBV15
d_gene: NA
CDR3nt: TGTGCCACCAGCGAGAACAAAAACATTCAGTACTTC
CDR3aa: CATSENKNIQYF

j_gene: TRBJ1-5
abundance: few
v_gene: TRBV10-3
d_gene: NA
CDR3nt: TGTGCCATCCGCAGAGGGGCAAATCAGCCCCAGCATTTT
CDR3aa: CAIRRGANQPQHF

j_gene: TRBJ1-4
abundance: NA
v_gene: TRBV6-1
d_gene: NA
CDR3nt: TGTGCCAGCATAGGGCCTCAGATAGGTGAAAAACTGTTTTTT
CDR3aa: CASIGPQIGEKLFF

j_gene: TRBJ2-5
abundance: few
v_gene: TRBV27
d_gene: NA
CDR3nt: TGTGCCAGCAGTTTAGGGCCGTACCAAGAGACCCAGTACTTC
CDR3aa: CASSLGPYQETQYF

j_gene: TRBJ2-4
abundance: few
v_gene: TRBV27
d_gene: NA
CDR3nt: TGTGCCAGCAGTTTATTCTCGGGTGGGTTAGCCAAAAACATTCAGTACTTC
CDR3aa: CASSLFSGGLAKNIQYF

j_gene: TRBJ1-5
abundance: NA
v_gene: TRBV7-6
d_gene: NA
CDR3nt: TGTGCCAGCAGCTTAAGGGCAGGGAGTGGCAATCAGCCCCAGCATTTT
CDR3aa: CASSLRAGSGNQPQHF

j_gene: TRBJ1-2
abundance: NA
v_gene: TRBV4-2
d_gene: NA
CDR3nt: TGTGCCAGCACCCCTCATGAAAAGGGATTCAGCTATGGCTACACCTTC
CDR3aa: CASTPHEKGFSYGYTF

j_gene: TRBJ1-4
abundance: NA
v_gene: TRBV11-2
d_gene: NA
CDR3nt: TGTGCCAGTGGGGGGGGCACTAATGAAAAACTGTTTTTT
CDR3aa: CASGGGTNEKLFF

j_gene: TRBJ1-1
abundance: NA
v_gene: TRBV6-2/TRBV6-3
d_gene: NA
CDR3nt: TGTGCCAGCAGTTACGGTCGGGTCGGGGGACACCTGAACACTGAAGCTTTCTTT
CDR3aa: CASSYGRVGGHLNTEAFF

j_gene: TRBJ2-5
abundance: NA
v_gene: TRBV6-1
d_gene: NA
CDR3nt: TGTGCCAGCAGTACCCTAGCGCTTCAAGAGACCCAGTACTTC
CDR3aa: CASSTLALQETQYF

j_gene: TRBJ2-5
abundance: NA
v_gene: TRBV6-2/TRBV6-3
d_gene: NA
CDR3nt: TGTGCCAGCAGCCGGCGCCCGGGACAACCGACCCAAAGTCGGACCCAGTACTTC
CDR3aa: CASSRRPGQPTQSRTQYF

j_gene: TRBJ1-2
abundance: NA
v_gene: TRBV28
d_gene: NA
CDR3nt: TGTGCCAGCAGACTACCCTCTGGGAACTATGGCTACACCTTC
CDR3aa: CASRLPSGNYGYTF

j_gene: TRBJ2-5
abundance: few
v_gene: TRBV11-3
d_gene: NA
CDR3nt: TGTGCCAGCAGTTTAAAGGGGAGAGAGACCCAGTACTTC
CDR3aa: CASSLKGRETQYF

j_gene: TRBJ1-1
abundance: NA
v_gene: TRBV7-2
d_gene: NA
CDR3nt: TGTGCCAGCAGCTTTCGGCCGGAGGCTGAAGCTTTCTTT
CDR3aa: CASSFRPEAEAFF

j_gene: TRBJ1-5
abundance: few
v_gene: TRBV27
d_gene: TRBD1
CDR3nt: TGTGCCAGCAGTTTAAGGACAGGGGATAGCAATCAGCCCCAGCATTTT
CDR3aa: CASSLRTGDSNQPQHF

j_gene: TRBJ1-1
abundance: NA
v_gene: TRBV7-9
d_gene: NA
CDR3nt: TGTGCCAGCAGCCCCTCCTATAAGGGGACTGAAGCTTTCTTT
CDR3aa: CASSPSYKGTEAFF

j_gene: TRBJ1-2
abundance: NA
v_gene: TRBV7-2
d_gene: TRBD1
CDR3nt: TGTGCCAGCAGCTCCGGACAGGGGGCCTATGGCTACACCTTC
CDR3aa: CASSSGQGAYGYTF

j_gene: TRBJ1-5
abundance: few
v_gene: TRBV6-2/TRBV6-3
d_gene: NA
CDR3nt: TGTGCCAGCAAGGGGAGGCCAAATCATCAGCCCCAGCATTTT
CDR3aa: CASKGRPNHQPQHF

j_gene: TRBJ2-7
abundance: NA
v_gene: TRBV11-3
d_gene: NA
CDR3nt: TGTGCCAGCAGCCTCAGCGGGTCCTACGAGCAGTACTTC
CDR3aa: CASSLSGSYEQYF

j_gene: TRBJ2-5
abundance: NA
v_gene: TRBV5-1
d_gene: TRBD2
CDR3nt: TGCGCCAGCAGCCAGCGGCAAGGGACTAGCGGGAGGAAGACCCAGTACTTC
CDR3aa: CASSQRQGTSGRKTQYF

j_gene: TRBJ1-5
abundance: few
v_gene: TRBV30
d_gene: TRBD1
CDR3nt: TGTGCCTGGAGCACAGAGTGGACAGGGTCATCGAGCAATCAGCCCCAGCATTTT
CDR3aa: CAWSTEWTGSSSNQPQHF

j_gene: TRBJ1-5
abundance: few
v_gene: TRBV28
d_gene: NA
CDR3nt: TGTGCCAGCAGTTCCCTTTCTGGGAATCAGCCCCAGCATTTT
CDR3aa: CASSSLSGNQPQHF

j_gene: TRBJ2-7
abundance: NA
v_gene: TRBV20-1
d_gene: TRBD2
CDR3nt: TGCAGTGCTAGGCCAGAGCGGGAGCGTTTTAGGCAGTACTTC
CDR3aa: CSARPERERFRQYF

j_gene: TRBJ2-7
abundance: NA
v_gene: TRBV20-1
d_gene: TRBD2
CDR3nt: TGCAGTGCTAGAGATCCGAACGGGAGGGCCCGGGAGCAGTACTTC
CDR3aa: CSARDPNGRAREQYF

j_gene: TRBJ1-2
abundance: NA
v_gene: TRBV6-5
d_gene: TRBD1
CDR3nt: TGTGCCAGCAGTTACTCCGCCCGACAGGGTAACGGCTACACCTTC
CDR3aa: CASSYSARQGNGYTF

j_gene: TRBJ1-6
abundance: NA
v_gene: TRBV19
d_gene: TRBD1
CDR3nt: TGTGCCAGTACCCGACAGGGCACCTATAATTCACCCCTCCACTTT
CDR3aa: CASTRQGTYNSPLHF

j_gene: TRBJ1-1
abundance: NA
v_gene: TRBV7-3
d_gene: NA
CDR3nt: TGTGCCAGCAGCTTGACACAATTGAACACTGAAGCTTTCTTT
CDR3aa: CASSLTQLNTEAFF